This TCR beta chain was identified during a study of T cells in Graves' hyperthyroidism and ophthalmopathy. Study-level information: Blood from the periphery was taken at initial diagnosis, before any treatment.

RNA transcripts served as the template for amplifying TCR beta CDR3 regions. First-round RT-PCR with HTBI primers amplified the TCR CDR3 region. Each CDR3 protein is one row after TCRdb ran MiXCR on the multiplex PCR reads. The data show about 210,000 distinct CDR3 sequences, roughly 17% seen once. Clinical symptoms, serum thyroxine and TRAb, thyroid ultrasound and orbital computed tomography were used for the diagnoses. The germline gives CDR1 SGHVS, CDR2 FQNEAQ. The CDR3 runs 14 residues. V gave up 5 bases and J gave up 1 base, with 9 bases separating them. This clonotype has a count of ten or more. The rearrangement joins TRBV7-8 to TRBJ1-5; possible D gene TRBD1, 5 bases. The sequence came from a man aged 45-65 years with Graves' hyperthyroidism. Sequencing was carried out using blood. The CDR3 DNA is TGTGCCAGCAGCGTGGACAACAGCAATCAGCCCCAGCATTTT. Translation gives CASSVDNSNQPQHF. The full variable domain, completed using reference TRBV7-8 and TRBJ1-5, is GAGVSQSPRYKVAKRGQDVALRCDPISGHVSLFWYQQALGQGPEFLTYFQNEAQLDKSGLPSDRFFAERPEGSVSTLKIQRTQQEDSAVYLCASSVDNSNQPQHFGDGTRLSIL.